This T cell receptor (beta chain) was profiled in a study of naive and memory T cell subsets. An equimolar mix of two oligonucleotides served as the beta constant-region primer for TRBC1 and TRBC2. TCRdb called the UMI-ligation and nested PCR reads again in MiXCR, with one record for every CDR3 protein. This sample carries some 100,000 distinct CDR3 sequences, around 7% of them seen once, and the ten largest clones take 1.5% to 2%. This clonotype showed up many times. The sample consisted of central memory CD4+ T cells from blood. This TCR was recovered from a human donor in good health.

CDR3 coding DNA: TGTGCCAGCAGCCCTAAGGGGGGAGGAGCCCAGCATTTT. Its protein is CASSPKGGGAQHF. The chain links TRBV6-1 to TRBJ1-5; TRBD1 might be the D (6 bases). The germline CDR1 and CDR2 sequences are MNHNS and SASEGT. Trimming took off 6 bases at V and 11 bases at J, with 17 bases between the two ends. This CDR3 spans 13 amino acids.